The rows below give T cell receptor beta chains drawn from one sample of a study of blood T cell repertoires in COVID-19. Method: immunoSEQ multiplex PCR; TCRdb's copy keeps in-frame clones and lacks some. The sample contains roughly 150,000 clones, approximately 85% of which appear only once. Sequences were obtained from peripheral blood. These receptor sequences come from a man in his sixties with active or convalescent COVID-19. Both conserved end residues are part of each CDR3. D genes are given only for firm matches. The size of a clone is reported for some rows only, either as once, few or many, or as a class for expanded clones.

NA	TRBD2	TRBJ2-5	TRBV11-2	CASSPPGAGGETQYF	TGTGCCAGCAGTCCCCCAGGAGCGGGGGGAGAGACCCAGTACTTC
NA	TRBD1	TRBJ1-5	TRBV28	CASSSGQGINQPQHF	TGTGCCAGCAGTTCCGGACAGGGAATAAATCAGCCCCAGCATTTT
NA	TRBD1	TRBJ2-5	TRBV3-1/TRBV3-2	CASSQLGQGQETQYF	TGTGCCAGCAGCCAACTCGGACAGGGCCAAGAGACCCAGTACTTC
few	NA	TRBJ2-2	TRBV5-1	CASSLGTVDTGELFF	TGCGCCAGCAGCTTGGGGACAGTTGACACCGGGGAGCTGTTTTTT
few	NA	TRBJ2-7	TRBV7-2	CASSLLASSYEQYF	TGTGCCAGCAGCTTACTAGCGTCCTCCTACGAGCAGTACTTC
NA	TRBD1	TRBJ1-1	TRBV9	CASSTPPGQGAHTEAFF	TGTGCCAGCAGCACCCCCCCCGGACAGGGGGCGCACACTGAAGCTTTCTTT
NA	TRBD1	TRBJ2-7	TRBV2	CASSLDRGRHEQYF	TGTGCCAGCAGTTTGGACAGGGGGCGGCACGAGCAGTACTTC
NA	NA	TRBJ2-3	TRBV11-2	CASTWRGRTDTQYF	TGTGCCAGCACTTGGCGGGGGCGTACAGATACGCAGTATTTT
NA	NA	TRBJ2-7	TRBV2	CASREDSSYEQYF	TGTGCCAGCAGGGAGGACAGCTCCTACGAGCAGTACTTC
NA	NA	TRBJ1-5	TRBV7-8	CASSTGRFGQPQHF	TGTGCCAGCAGCACTGGGAGGTTTGGTCAGCCCCAGCATTTT
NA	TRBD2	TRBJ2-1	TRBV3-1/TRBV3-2	CASSPGLAGRNEQFF	TGTGCCAGCAGCCCCGGACTAGCAGGTAGGAATGAGCAGTTCTTC
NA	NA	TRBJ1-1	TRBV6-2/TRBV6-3	CASSYSRSTEAFF	TGTGCCAGCAGTTACAGCAGGTCCACTGAAGCTTTCTTT
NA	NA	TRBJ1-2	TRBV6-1	CASSEAPTGFGYTF	TGTGCCAGCAGTGAAGCACCAACAGGATTCGGCTACACCTTC
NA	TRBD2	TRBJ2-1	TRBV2	CASSEGLAPNEQFF	TGTGCCAGCAGTGAGGGACTAGCTCCTAATGAGCAGTTCTTC
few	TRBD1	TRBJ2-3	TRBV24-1	CATSDPGTADTQYF	TGTGCCACCAGTGATCCCGGGACAGCCGATACGCAGTATTTT
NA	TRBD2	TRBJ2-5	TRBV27	CASSSPLAGLETQYF	TGTGCCAGCAGTTCTCCACTAGCGGGGTTGGAGACCCAGTACTTC
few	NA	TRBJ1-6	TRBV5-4	CASSLQEGGSPLHF	TGTGCCAGCAGCTTACAGGAGGGAGGATCACCCCTCCACTTT
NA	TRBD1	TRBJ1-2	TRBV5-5	CASREGTVNYGYTF	TGTGCCAGCAGGGAAGGGACAGTAAACTATGGCTACACCTTC
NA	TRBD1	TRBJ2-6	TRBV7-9	CASSLDLGRGSSGANVLTF	TGTGCCAGCAGCTTAGATCTGGGCAGGGGGAGCTCTGGGGCCAACGTCCTGACTTTC
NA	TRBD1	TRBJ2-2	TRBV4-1	CASSQQDRTGELFF	TGCGCCAGCAGCCAGCAGGACAGGACCGGGGAGCTGTTTTTT
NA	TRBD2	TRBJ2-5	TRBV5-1	CASSRLPSGRALQETQYF	TGCGCCAGCAGCCGCCTCCCTAGCGGGAGGGCCTTACAAGAGACCCAGTACTTC
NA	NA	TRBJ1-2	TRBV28	CASSRQTGANYGYTF	TGTGCCAGCAGCCGACAGACAGGTGCTAACTATGGCTACACCTTC
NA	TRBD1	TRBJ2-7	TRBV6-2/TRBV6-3	CASSYDRGQTTYEQYF	TGTGCCAGCAGTTACGATAGGGGACAGACAACCTACGAGCAGTACTTC
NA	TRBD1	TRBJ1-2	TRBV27	CASSPRGQGTNYGYTF	TGTGCCAGCAGCCCTCGGGGACAGGGGACTAACTATGGCTACACCTTC
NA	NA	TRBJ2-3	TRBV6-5	CASTSSTDTQYF	TGTGCCAGCACGTCTAGCACAGATACGCAGTATTTT
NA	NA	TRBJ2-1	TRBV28	CASSFSGGRGEQFF	TGTGCCAGCAGTTTCTCGGGGGGCCGGGGTGAGCAGTTCTTC
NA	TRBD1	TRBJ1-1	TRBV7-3	CASKRDRDTEAFF	TGTGCCAGCAAGAGGGACAGGGACACTGAAGCTTTCTTT
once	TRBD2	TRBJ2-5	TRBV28	CASSSLAGQETQYF	TGTGCCAGCAGTTCTCTAGCGGGGCAAGAGACCCAGTACTTC
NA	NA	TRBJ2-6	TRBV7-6	CASSLGQNNVLTF	TGTGCCAGCAGCCTCGGACAGAACAACGTCCTGACTTTC
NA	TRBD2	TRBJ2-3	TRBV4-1	CASSQEARTSGRSTDTQYF	TGCGCCAGCAGCCAAGAAGCCCGGACTAGCGGGAGATCCACAGATACGCAGTATTTT
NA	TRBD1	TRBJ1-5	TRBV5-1	CASSSTGGWSQPQHF	TGCGCCAGCAGCTCCACAGGGGGCTGGAGTCAGCCCCAGCATTTT
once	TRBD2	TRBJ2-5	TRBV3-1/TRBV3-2	CASSPRRLAGGETQYF	TGTGCCAGCAGCCCGAGGAGACTAGCGGGAGGCGAGACCCAGTACTTC
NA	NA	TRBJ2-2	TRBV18	CASSPNRVTGELFF	TGTGCCAGCTCACCAAACCGGGTCACCGGGGAGCTGTTTTTT
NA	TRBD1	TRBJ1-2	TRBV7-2	CASSSGTGYYGYTF	TGTGCCAGCAGCTCCGGGACAGGGTATTATGGCTACACCTTC
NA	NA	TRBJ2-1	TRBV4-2	CASSQDRGGTYNEQFF	TGTGCCAGCAGCCAAGATCGGGGCGGGACCTACAATGAGCAGTTCTTC
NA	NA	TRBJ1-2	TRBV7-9	CASSLESGVPTF	TGTGCCAGCAGCTTAGAATCAGGGGTCCCCACCTTC
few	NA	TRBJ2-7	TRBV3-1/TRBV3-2	CASSQGGDSQYF	TGTGCCAGCAGCCAGGGGGGTGACTCTCAGTACTTC
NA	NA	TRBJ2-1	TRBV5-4	CASSLVGARDEQFF	TGTGCCAGCAGCTTGGTAGGGGCAAGGGATGAGCAGTTCTTC
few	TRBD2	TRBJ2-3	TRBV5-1	CASSLSVTSGDTQYF	TGCGCCAGCAGCTTGTCGGTGACTAGCGGTGATACGCAGTATTTT
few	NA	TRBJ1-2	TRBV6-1	CASSEGGSQYGYTF	TGTGCCAGCAGTGAAGGAGGATCTCAGTATGGCTACACCTTC
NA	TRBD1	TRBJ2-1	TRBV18	CASFKGQGVYNEQFF	TGTGCCAGCTTCAAAGGACAGGGGGTGTACAATGAGCAGTTCTTC
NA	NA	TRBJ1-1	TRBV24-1	CATSAEGITEAFF	TGTGCCACCAGTGCGGAGGGGATCACTGAAGCTTTCTTT
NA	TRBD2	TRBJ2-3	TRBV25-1	CASSDGGGGSTDTQYF	TGTGCCAGCAGTGATGGTGGCGGGGGGAGCACAGATACGCAGTATTTT
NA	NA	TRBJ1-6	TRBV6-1	CASSVETVSYNSPLHF	TGTGCCAGCAGTGTAGAGACAGTCTCCTATAATTCACCCCTCCACTTT
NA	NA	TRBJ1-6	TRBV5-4	CASTRRDRNSPLHF	TGTGCCAGCACCCGACGGGATCGAAATTCACCCCTCCACTTT
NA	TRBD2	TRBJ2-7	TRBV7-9	CASSGTSGRAYEQYF	TGTGCCAGCAGCGGGACTAGCGGGAGGGCCTACGAGCAGTACTTC
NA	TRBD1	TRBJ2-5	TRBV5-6	CASSGRTGFEETQYF	TGTGCCAGCAGCGGTCGGACAGGTTTCGAAGAGACCCAGTACTTC
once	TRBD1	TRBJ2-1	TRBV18	CASSRRDSSYNEQFF	TGTGCCAGCTCGCGACGGGACAGCTCCTACAATGAGCAGTTCTTC
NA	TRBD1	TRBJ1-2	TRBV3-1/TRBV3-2	CASSQDHRGRGYTF	TGTGCCAGCAGCCAAGATCACAGGGGGAGAGGCTACACCTTC
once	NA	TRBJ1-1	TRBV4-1	CASSHGAGGTEAFF	TGCGCCAGCAGCCACGGAGCGGGGGGAACTGAAGCTTTCTTT
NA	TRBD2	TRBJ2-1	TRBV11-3	CASSRAGLYNEQFF	TGTGCCAGCAGCCGAGCGGGACTTTACAATGAGCAGTTCTTC
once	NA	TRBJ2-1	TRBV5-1	CASSLVGGSYNEQFF	TGCGCCAGCAGCTTGGTTGGAGGGTCCTACAATGAGCAGTTCTTC
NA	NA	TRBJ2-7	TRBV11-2	CASSSNGGGGTEQYF	TGTGCCAGCAGCTCTAATGGCGGAGGAGGCACCGAGCAGTACTTC
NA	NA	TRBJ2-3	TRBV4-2	CASSQGNSGMTDTQYF	TGTGCCAGCAGCCAAGGCAATAGCGGAATGACAGATACGCAGTATTTT
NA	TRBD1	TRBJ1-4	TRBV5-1	CASTATGGRSEKLFF	TGCGCCAGCACCGCAACAGGGGGCAGGAGTGAAAAACTGTTTTTT
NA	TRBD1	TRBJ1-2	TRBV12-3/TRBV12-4	CASRGTAYGYTF	TGTGCCAGCAGGGGGACAGCGTATGGCTACACCTTC
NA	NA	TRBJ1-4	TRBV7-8	CASSLSHVTGDNEKLFF	TGTGCCAGCAGCTTAAGCCATGTTACGGGAGATAATGAAAAACTGTTTTTT
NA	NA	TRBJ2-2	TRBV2	CASSERGGPSGTGELFF	TGTGCCAGCAGTGAAAGGGGGGGGCCCTCTGGCACCGGGGAGCTGTTTTTT
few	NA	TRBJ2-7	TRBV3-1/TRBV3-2	CASSQGLGGYEQYF	TGTGCCAGCAGCCAAGGTTTGGGGGGCTACGAGCAGTACTTC